The following is a T cell receptor beta chain sequence with its context. This sample was taken from a study of blood T cell repertoires in COVID-19. Clones were sequenced by immunoSEQ multiplex PCR, and TCRdb holds only the in-frame ones, with some missing. The data hold roughly 150,000 clones, with approximately 77% observed a single time. The ends lost 4 bases at V and 7 bases at J; junction bases unmatched: 13. This CDR3 is built from 16 residues. Germline loops: CDR1 SGHVS, CDR2 FNYEAQ. This receptor was identified in a man aged 55 to 69 who had recovered from COVID-19. Sequenced material: PBMCs or T cells enriched from blood (not recorded which). The chain links TRBV7-6 to TRBJ1-2; 9 positions match TRBD1. The CDR3 region has the DNA TGTGCCAGCAGCTCCGATCCCCTAACAGGGGGCATTGGCTACACCTTC. Translation gives CASSSDPLTGGIGYTF.